Listed here is a single T cell receptor beta chain. Its antigen remains undetermined. Base quality data are lacking; no much larger clone is found one base away. The data were obtained in a study of T cell changes during pregnancy in multiple sclerosis (dated by TCRdb to about 2019). Concerning the study at large: In women with multiple sclerosis, the researchers looked at how the T cell repertoire shifted as pregnancy progressed.

From the cysteine up to the phenylalanine, the CDR3 has a length of 13 residues. Of all the DNA, just the CDR3 is kept, 39 bases in frame from base 1. V loses 3 bases of germline sequence and J loses 7 bases, and the interval between the two ends is 10 bases. Taken from the germline V gene (reference sequence), the CDR1 and CDR2 loops are LNHDA and SQIVND. The receptor library was made with the immunoSEQ multiplex PCR assay. The table was pulled from immuneACCESS by TCRdb, which kept in-frame rearrangements only. Such tables lose some clones; where checked, under half of the loss comes from unresolved V genes, and the rest has no known cause. The sample table records under 65,000 clones; about 93% of these occur just once. In total, the top ten clones hold less than 3.5% of the sample.

The TCR originated in a female donor with multiple sclerosis, enrolled in a pregnancy study. The chain couples TRBV19 to TRBJ2-1; the D region possibly corresponds to TRBD2 (5 bases align). The sample consisted of CD8+ T cells from peripheral blood mononuclear cells, taken in the third trimester of pregnancy. Here the CDR3 is given as CASSMISGNEQFF. The DNA is TGTGCCAGTAGTATGATCTCGGGGAATGAGCAGTTCTTC.